One sample yielded the 27 T cell receptor beta chains listed below, sequenced in a study of T cell changes during pregnancy in multiple sclerosis. Produced via immunoSEQ multiplex PCR; TCRdb's table is partial and in-frame only. The table includes more than 50,000 clones, 75% to 95% detected once. The material sequenced was CD4+ T cells from peripheral blood mononuclear cells, taken after pregnancy. The source is a female donor in good health, enrolled as a control in a pregnancy study.

The chain joins TRBV11-1 to TRBJ1-1, with 7 bases fitting TRBD1. The CDR3 is 17 residues long. CDR1 is SGHAT and CDR2 is FQDESV in the germline V gene (reference sequence). V lost 8 bases and J lost 0; bases outside the gene matches: 15. The CDR3 sequence: CASLSGRGQWMNTEAFF. In DNA, the CDR3 is TGTGCCAGCCTCTCTGGGCGGGGACAGTGGATGAACACTGAAGCTTTCTTT.

The rearrangement joins TRBV2 to TRBJ2-3; 8 nucleotides line up with TRBD2. The junction had 5 bases not matched to a gene; V was cut back by 4 bases and J by 2 bases. Germline V gene sequence: CDR1 SNHLY, CDR2 FYNNEI. The CDR3 runs to 15 residues. The CDR3: CASSVTSGTTDTQYF. Written as DNA, the CDR3 is TGTGCCAGCAGTGTTACTAGCGGCACCACAGATACGCAGTATTTT.

The chain combines TRBV15 with TRBJ2-5, with TRBD2 matching 8 bases. This CDR3 contains 12 residues. Unmatched junction bases numbered 6, after V lost 8 bases and J lost 7 bases. Germline CDR1 reads LNHNV; CDR2 reads YYDKDF (reference sequence). The CDR3 loop is CATRGGLGTQYF. The CDR3 region has the DNA TGTGCCACCCGCGGGGGGTTAGGGACCCAGTACTTC.

The chain carries TRBV6-5 and TRBJ1-2, with 7 bases identical to TRBD1. Germline-derived CDR1 and CDR2 are MNHEY and SVGAGI. There are 16 residues in the CDR3. J was trimmed by 4 bases and V by 4 bases; bases with no gene match: 12. The CDR3 reads CASSSTFTGVPYGYTF. The DNA for the CDR3 is TGTGCCAGCAGTTCCACATTCACAGGGGTCCCCTATGGCTACACCTTC.

This sequence joins TRBV5-1 and TRBJ2-7; 7 bases line up with TRBD2. Germline V CDR1 and CDR2: SGHRS, YFSETQ. CDR3 length equals 17 residues. Trimming at V came to 3 bases and at J to 0 bases, leaving 12 bases not matched to a gene. The CDR3, as DNA: TGCGCCAGCAGCTGGGGGGTGGCGGGGGTTACCTCCTACGAGCAGTACTTC. This gives the protein CASSWGVAGVTSYEQYF.

The chain uses TRBV5-4 and TRBJ1-1; D is perhaps TRBD1 (5 bases). Between the trimmed V and J ends, which lost 4 bases and 3 bases, there was a span of 16 bases. The CDR3 runs to 15 residues. CDR1 and CDR2 from the germline V gene are SGHNT and YYREEE (reference sequence). CDR3 region: CASSAAGGTYTEAFF. DNA for the CDR3: TGTGCCAGCAGCGCCGCTGGCGGGACTTACACTGAAGCTTTCTTT.

The chain recombines TRBV19 with TRBJ2-1, with 8 bases identical to TRBD2. The CDR3 has 14 residues. V dropped 5 bases and J dropped 9; count of bases not matched to a gene: 9. The germline CDR1 and CDR2 sequences are LNHDA and SQIVND (reference sequence). The CDR3 DNA follows: TGTGCCAGTAGTCTCCTCGGGGGGGCGGGTGAGCAGTTCTTC. As protein: CASSLLGGAGEQFF.

The chain carries TRBV19 and TRBJ1-1, with 7 bases aligning to TRBD1. V lost 6 bases, J lost 1 base, and 2 bases stayed unmatched. The CDR3 is 13 residues long. CDR1 and CDR2 (germline): LNHDA, SQIVND (reference sequence). The CDR3 nucleotides read TGTGCCAGTAGGGACAGGACGAACACTGAAGCTTTCTTT. It specifies CASRDRTNTEAFF.

The genes are TRBV11-2 and TRBJ2-1; 7 bases line up with TRBD1. Germline-derived CDR1 and CDR2 are SGHAT and FQNNGV. The CDR3 runs 16 residues. V lost 5 bases and J lost 0; bases outside the gene matches: 7. The CDR3 reads CASSRQGLSSYNEQFF. In DNA, the CDR3 is TGTGCCAGCAGCCGACAGGGATTAAGCTCCTACAATGAGCAGTTCTTC.

The gene calls are TRBV7-9 and TRBJ2-1, with 10 bases lining up with TRBD1. The V and J ends lost 7 bases and 7 bases, in that order; junction bases with no gene match: 7. This CDR3 region has 14 residues. The V gene's germline CDR1 is SEHNR and CDR2 FQNEAQ (reference sequence). CDR3 loop: CASTRQGALNEQFF. In DNA, the CDR3 is TGTGCCAGCACCCGACAGGGGGCATTGAATGAGCAGTTCTTC.

V is TRBV11-3 and J is TRBJ2-1, with D perhaps matching TRBD2 (5 bases). V shed 3 bases and J shed 9 bases, with 9 bases lying between them. The V gene's germline CDR1 is SGHNT and CDR2 YENEEA. The CDR3 runs 12 residues. CDR3 bases: TGTGCCAGCAGCTTCGGGGAAGGTGAGCAGTTCTTC. This gives the protein CASSFGEGEQFF.

V usage is TRBV18 and J usage is TRBJ1-2; no clear D. The V end lost 2 bases, the J end lost 0 bases, and 7 bases lay between the germline ends. Germline V gene data show CDR1 as KGHSH and CDR2 as LQKENI. The CDR3 runs to 14 residues. This CDR3 reads CASSPTAANYGYTF. CDR3 DNA sequence: TGTGCCAGCTCACCAACCGCGGCTAACTATGGCTACACCTTC.

This clone has more than one count but fewer than ten. This sequence joins TRBV25-1 and TRBJ1-1; TRBD1 agrees at 8 bases. The CDR3 covers 14 residues. CDR1 MGHDK and CDR2 SYGVNS come from the germline V gene. Trimming at V came to 5 bases and at J to 4 bases, leaving 6 bases not matched to a gene. The CDR3 sequence is CASSLGQVSTEAFF. CDR3 DNA sequence: TGTGCCAGCAGTCTGGGACAGGTGAGCACTGAAGCTTTCTTT.

This sequence joins TRBV5-4 and TRBJ2-1; D might be TRBD2 (5 bases). V shed 0 bases and J shed 1 base, with 8 bases lying between them. Germline loops: CDR1 SGHNT, CDR2 YYREEE (reference sequence). This CDR3 contains 15 residues. CDR3 loop: CASSLEGGSYNEQFF. CDR3 DNA sequence: TGTGCCAGCAGCTTGGAGGGCGGGTCCTACAATGAGCAGTTCTTC. The complete variable domain, with remaining parts taken from reference TRBV5-4 and TRBJ2-1, reads ETGVTQSPTHLIKTRGQQVTLRCSSQSGHNTVSWYQQALGQGPQFIFQYYREEENGRGNFPPRFSGLQFPNYSSELNVNALELDDSALYLCASSLEGGSYNEQFFGPGTRLTVL.

The rearrangement joins TRBV5-4 to TRBJ2-2; 16 nucleotides line up with TRBD2. CDR3 length: 18 amino acids. The J segment lost 2 bases and the V segment lost 4 bases, leaving 5 bases of the junction unmatched. Germline V gene lookup returns CDR1 SGHNT and CDR2 YYREEE (reference sequence). As DNA, the CDR3 is TGTGCCAGCAGCCGAGGGACTAGCGGGGGGGCAAACACCGGGGAGCTGTTTTTT. Residues: CASSRGTSGGANTGELFF.

The chain combines TRBV18 with TRBJ2-5; TRBD1 matches at 9 bases. CDR1 and CDR2 from the germline V gene are KGHSH and LQKENI. The CDR3 consists of 16 residues. J was trimmed by 5 bases and V by 4 bases; bases with no gene match: 11. CDR3 amino acids: CASSLLQGAVGETQYF. CDR3 nucleotide sequence: TGTGCCAGCTCACTCCTACAGGGGGCCGTGGGGGAGACCCAGTACTTC.

The CDR3 loop is CASSQRVGAGASQETQYF. Written as DNA, the CDR3 is TGCGCCAGCAGCCAAAGGGTGGGTGCGGGGGCCTCCCAAGAGACCCAGTACTTC. The gene calls are TRBV4-1 and TRBJ2-5, with D maybe TRBD2 (7 bases). Trimming left V 2 bases short and J 1 base short, with 20 bases between. The V gene's germline CDR1 is MGHRA and CDR2 YSYEKL. This CDR3 spans 18 amino acids.

This chain links TRBV18 with TRBJ2-1; 13 bases are a match to TRBD2. The J segment lost 4 bases and the V segment lost 3 bases, leaving 6 bases of the junction unmatched. CDR3 size: 17 residues. CDR1 KGHSH and CDR2 LQKENI come from the germline V gene. Written as DNA, the CDR3 is TGTGCCAGCTCACCTGCGGGACTAGCGGGGACATACAATGAGCAGTTCTTC. Translating gives CASSPAGLAGTYNEQFF.

The chain recombines TRBV19 with TRBJ2-7; D might be TRBD2 (6 bases). The ends were cut back, 8 bases at V and 4 bases at J, with 9 bases in the middle. The CDR3 has 11 residues. Looked up from germline, CDR1 is LNHDA and CDR2 is SQIVND (reference sequence). The CDR3 DNA reads TGTGCCAGTGACGGGGGATACGAGCAGTACTTC. It yields the protein CASDGGYEQYF.

The chain is built from TRBV9 and TRBJ1-1; D is unresolved. The V end was cut by 3 bases, the J end by 4 bases, with 13 bases between. The V gene's germline CDR1 is SGDLS and CDR2 YYNGEE. The CDR3 is 14 amino acids. In DNA, the CDR3 is TGTGCCAGCAGCGCAGCCAATCGGGGCACTGAAGCTTTCTTT. Translating gives CASSAANRGTEAFF.

V usage is TRBV11-3 and J usage is TRBJ2-5, with 12 bases matching TRBD2. The CDR3 covers 15 residues. Per germline, CDR1 SGHNT and CDR2 YENEEA. Unmatched junction bases numbered 5, after V lost 6 bases and J lost 3 bases. The CDR3 sequence is CASSPRLAGEETQYF. The CDR3 DNA follows: TGTGCCAGCAGTCCTAGACTAGCGGGGGAAGAGACCCAGTACTTC.

The chain recombines TRBV7-2 with TRBJ2-5; 7 positions agree with TRBD2. V was pared by 0 bases and J by 2 bases, with 3 bases of the junction left unmatched. The CDR3 length is 15 residues. The germline gives CDR1 SGHTA, CDR2 FQGNSA. CDR3 region: CASSLAAGAQETQYF. DNA of the CDR3: TGTGCCAGCAGCTTAGCGGCGGGAGCGCAAGAGACCCAGTACTTC.

The chain carries TRBV7-6 and TRBJ1-5; 7 positions match TRBD1. The V and J ends lost 5 bases and 1 base, in that order; junction bases with no gene match: 8. Germline V gene data show CDR1 as SGHVS and CDR2 as FNYEAQ. The CDR3 has 16 amino acids. DNA for the CDR3: TGTGCCAGCAGCCGGTCCGCAGGGGGAAGCAATCAGCCCCAGCATTTT. Its protein product is CASSRSAGGSNQPQHF.

The rearrangement joins TRBV2 to TRBJ1-5; D uncertain. The germline V gene encodes CDR1 SNHLY and CDR2 FYNNEI. This CDR3 has 12 residues. Trimming removed 3 bases from V and 11 bases from J, with 11 bases in between. The CDR3 spells CASSDEVTAQHF. The CDR3 bases are TGTGCCAGCAGTGATGAGGTGACGGCCCAGCATTTT.

This chain links TRBV2 with TRBJ1-4, with D uncertain. CDR1 SNHLY and CDR2 FYNNEI come from the germline V gene. This CDR3 has 13 residues. Trimming left V 7 bases short and J 8 bases short, with 14 bases between. CDR3 protein: CASTPMGGEKLFF. CDR3 nucleotide sequence: TGTGCCAGCACCCCAATGGGAGGAGAAAAACTGTTTTTT.

V usage is TRBV7-2 and J usage is TRBJ2-5; perhaps TRBD1 as D (6 bases). Trimming removed 1 base at V and 1 base at J, with 10 bases between. The germline CDR1 and CDR2 sequences are SGHTA and FQGNSA. The CDR3 has 15 residues. The CDR3: CASSLVGRGQETQYF. In DNA form, the CDR3 reads TGTGCCAGCAGCTTAGTGGGCAGGGGCCAAGAGACCCAGTACTTC. Full variable domain (missing parts from reference TRBV7-2 and TRBJ2-5): GAGVSQSPSNKVTEKGKDVELRCDPISGHTALYWYRQSLGQGLEFLIYFQGNSAPDKSGLPSDRFSAERTGGSVSTLTIQRTQQEDSAVYLCASSLVGRGQETQYFGPGTRLLVL.

This clone was observed a handful of times. This rearrangement joins TRBV7-9 to TRBJ1-1; tentatively, D is TRBD1 (6 bases). Looked up from germline, CDR1 is SEHNR and CDR2 is FQNEAQ (reference sequence). There are 14 residues in the CDR3. V shed 4 bases and J shed 3 bases, with 12 bases lying between them. This chain's CDR3 is CASSSSGTHTEAFF. The CDR3 coding sequence is TGTGCCAGCAGCTCCTCCGGGACACACACTGAAGCTTTCTTT.